This is a list of T cell receptor beta chains from one sample in a study of early T cells in non-severe SARS-CoV-2 infection. Via MiXCR, TCRdb re-called the 5' RACE reads, giving one row per CDR3 protein. The repertoire includes 50,000 to 65,000 distinct CDR3 sequences, about 17% of them detected once, and about 8.8% sits in the top ten. Source: whole blood, taken at baseline. These receptors were taken from an adult who was a healthcare worker with PCR-confirmed SARS-CoV-2 infection or an uninfected control (not recorded which). CDR3s include the opening cysteine and the closing phenylalanine or tryptophan. Fields, in order: CDR3 protein, CDR3 DNA, clone size, V gene, J gene, D gene. The D gene is left open where the match is weak. Some rows mark clone size as missing; the rest say once, few, many or name a class of expanded clone.

CDR3: CASSRKAPPGADSPLHF; DNA: TGTGCCAGCAGCCGTAAGGCCCCCCCAGGGGCCGATTCACCCCTCCACTTT; size: few; V: TRBV6-2/TRBV6-3; J: TRBJ1-6; D: NA
CDR3: CASSIRGSDTQYF; DNA: TGTGCCAGCAGTATACGGGGCTCAGATACGCAGTATTTT; size: NA; V: TRBV28; J: TRBJ2-3; D: NA
CDR3: CASSPSGDRAWEQYF; DNA: TGTGCCAGCAGCCCATCGGGGGACAGGGCTTGGGAGCAGTACTTC; size: many; V: TRBV7-9; J: TRBJ2-7; D: TRBD1
CDR3: CASSPGTAKNNEQFF; DNA: TGTGCCAGCAGCCCGGGGACAGCGAAAAACAATGAGCAGTTCTTC; size: few; V: TRBV7-9; J: TRBJ2-1; D: TRBD1
CDR3: CASSWTGYNEQFF; DNA: TGTGCCAGCAGTTGGACAGGGTACAATGAGCAGTTCTTC; size: few; V: TRBV27; J: TRBJ2-1; D: TRBD1
CDR3: CASTPHPGQGEYGYTF; DNA: TGTGCCAGCACCCCACACCCGGGACAGGGGGAGTATGGCTACACCTTC; size: NA; V: TRBV6-6; J: TRBJ1-2; D: TRBD1
CDR3: CASSEGQGLDEQYF; DNA: TGCGCCAGCAGTGAAGGCCAGGGCCTAGACGAGCAGTACTTC; size: NA; V: TRBV10-1; J: TRBJ2-7; D: NA
CDR3: CASSYSLAGGPKETQYF; DNA: TGTGCCAGCAGTTACTCGCTAGCGGGAGGGCCGAAGGAGACCCAGTACTTC; size: NA; V: TRBV6-2/TRBV6-3; J: TRBJ2-5; D: TRBD2
CDR3: CASKNLAGPYEQYF; DNA: TGTGCCAGTAAAAACTTAGCGGGACCCTACGAGCAGTACTTC; size: few; V: TRBV19; J: TRBJ2-7; D: TRBD2
CDR3: CASSLRTGDYGYTF; DNA: TGTGCCAGCAGCTTAAGGACAGGAGACTATGGCTACACCTTC; size: once; V: TRBV11-2; J: TRBJ1-2; D: TRBD1
CDR3: CASGLQGSPYEQYF; DNA: TGCGCCAGCGGATTACAGGGAAGCCCTTACGAGCAGTACTTC; size: NA; V: TRBV5-1; J: TRBJ2-7; D: NA
CDR3: CASSFGQAEEAFF; DNA: TGTGCCAGCAGTTTCGGGCAGGCGGAGGAAGCTTTCTTT; size: once; V: TRBV28; J: TRBJ1-1; D: NA
CDR3: CASSYTGGRDYEQYF; DNA: TGTGCCAGCAGTTATACAGGGGGTCGAGACTACGAGCAGTACTTC; size: NA; V: TRBV27; J: TRBJ2-7; D: TRBD1
CDR3: CASSLGAGNGNQPQHF; DNA: TGCGCCAGCAGTCTTGGGGCAGGGAATGGCAATCAGCCCCAGCATTTT; size: many; V: TRBV5-1; J: TRBJ1-5; D: NA
CDR3: CASSQAVSGGIYGYTF; DNA: TGTGCCAGCAGCCAAGCGGTATCAGGGGGAATCTATGGCTACACCTTC; size: once; V: TRBV3-1; J: TRBJ1-2; D: TRBD1
CDR3: CASRLQGNLYGYTF; DNA: TGCGCCAGCAGATTACAGGGGAATCTCTATGGCTACACCTTC; size: few; V: TRBV5-1; J: TRBJ1-2; D: TRBD1
CDR3: CASSFTANYGYTF; DNA: TGTGCCAGCAGCTTTACCGCTAACTATGGCTACACCTTC; size: many; V: TRBV7-6; J: TRBJ1-2; D: NA
CDR3: CASREQESGYGYTF; DNA: TGTGCCAGCAGGGAACAGGAATCGGGCTATGGCTACACCTTC; size: few; V: TRBV2; J: TRBJ1-2; D: NA
CDR3: CASSQVPLVSGANVLTF; DNA: TGTGCCAGCAGCCAAGTCCCGCTTGTATCTGGGGCCAACGTCCTGACTTTC; size: many; V: TRBV14; J: TRBJ2-6; D: NA
CDR3: CSARDDYTEYQETQYF; DNA: TGCAGTGCTAGAGACGATTACACTGAGTACCAAGAGACCCAGTACTTC; size: few; V: TRBV20-1; J: TRBJ2-5; D: NA
CDR3: CASSNRGTQYF; DNA: TGTGCCAGCAGCAACAGAGGGACCCAGTACTTC; size: few; V: TRBV7-9; J: TRBJ2-5; D: NA
CDR3: CASSRKASGGPNTGELFF; DNA: TGTGCCAGCAGTCGTAAGGCTAGCGGGGGGCCGAACACCGGGGAGCTGTTTTTT; size: NA; V: TRBV7-6; J: TRBJ2-2; D: TRBD2
CDR3: CASSRTGGSYGYTF; DNA: TGTGCCAGCAGCCGGACAGGGGGCAGCTATGGCTACACCTTC; size: few; V: TRBV3-1; J: TRBJ1-2; D: TRBD1
CDR3: CASSLKGPEKLFF; DNA: TGTGCCAGCAGTTTAAAAGGACCCGAAAAACTGTTTTTT; size: NA; V: TRBV12-3/TRBV12-4; J: TRBJ1-4; D: NA
CDR3: CASSSRTKGGETQYF; DNA: TGCGCCAGCAGCTCCCGGACCAAAGGGGGAGAGACCCAGTACTTC; size: NA; V: TRBV5-1; J: TRBJ2-5; D: NA
CDR3: CSVVTATEAFF; DNA: TGCAGCGTTGTGACAGCCACTGAAGCTTTCTTT; size: NA; V: TRBV29-1; J: TRBJ1-1; D: NA
CDR3: CSVVIGQGLAEAFF; DNA: TGCAGCGTTGTGATTGGACAGGGGCTCGCTGAAGCTTTCTTT; size: few; V: TRBV29-1; J: TRBJ1-1; D: TRBD1
CDR3: CASSLSVTGELFF; DNA: TGTGCCAGCAGTTTATCGGTCACCGGGGAGCTGTTTTTT; size: few; V: TRBV28; J: TRBJ2-2; D: NA
CDR3: CASSSTGFGQYF; DNA: TGTGCCAGCAGCTCCACAGGGTTTGGGCAGTACTTC; size: NA; V: TRBV5-6; J: TRBJ2-7; D: NA
CDR3: CASSLNGPGAGELFF; DNA: TGCGCCAGCAGCTTGAATGGACCGGGGGCCGGGGAGCTGTTTTTT; size: NA; V: TRBV5-1; J: TRBJ2-2; D: NA
CDR3: CASSTQGSDTEAFF; DNA: TGTGCCAGCAGCACCCAGGGGTCTGACACTGAAGCTTTCTTT; size: NA; V: TRBV21-1; J: TRBJ1-1; D: NA
CDR3: CASSQVRTGTLNTEAFF; DNA: TGTGCCAGCAGCCAAGTTCGGACAGGGACCTTGAACACTGAAGCTTTCTTT; size: NA; V: TRBV14; J: TRBJ1-1; D: TRBD1
CDR3: CASSQEWNYGYTF; DNA: TGTGCCAGCAGCCAAGAATGGAACTATGGCTACACCTTC; size: NA; V: TRBV3-1; J: TRBJ1-2; D: NA
CDR3: CASSYNDGRSTDTQYF; DNA: TGTGCCAGCAGTTACAACGACGGACGTAGCACAGATACGCAGTATTTT; size: NA; V: TRBV6-5; J: TRBJ2-3; D: NA
CDR3: CASSDQLGETQYF; DNA: TGCGCCAGCAGTGACCAGCTGGGGGAGACCCAGTACTTC; size: NA; V: TRBV10-2; J: TRBJ2-5; D: NA
CDR3: CASSPLGVRMSYEQYF; DNA: TGTGCCAGCAGCCCCCTGGGAGTAAGAATGTCCTACGAGCAGTACTTC; size: few; V: TRBV5-6; J: TRBJ2-7; D: NA
CDR3: CASSPIGTGELFF; DNA: TGCGCCAGCAGCCCTATAGGGACCGGGGAGCTGTTTTTT; size: few; V: TRBV5-1; J: TRBJ2-2; D: NA
CDR3: CASSVRQNYSPLHF; DNA: TGTGCCAGCAGCGTAAGGCAGAACTATTCACCCCTCCACTTT; size: many; V: TRBV9; J: TRBJ1-6; D: NA
CDR3: CASSSLRAQQGAPQETQYF; DNA: TGTGCCAGCAGCTCCCTGAGGGCCCAACAGGGCGCCCCCCAAGAGACCCAGTACTTC; size: few; V: TRBV7-9; J: TRBJ2-5; D: NA
CDR3: CASSQWPRTSMNTEAFF; DNA: TGCGCCAGCAGCCAATGGCCGAGGACCTCCATGAACACTGAAGCTTTCTTT; size: few; V: TRBV4-1; J: TRBJ1-1; D: NA
CDR3: CASSYSGTGREQYF; DNA: TGTGCCAGCAGTTACTCAGGGACAGGGCGCGAGCAGTACTTC; size: few; V: TRBV6-5; J: TRBJ2-7; D: TRBD1
CDR3: CAISPSGYEQYF; DNA: TGTGCCATCAGCCCCAGTGGGTACGAGCAGTACTTC; size: NA; V: TRBV10-3; J: TRBJ2-7; D: NA
CDR3: CSARLAGGTDTQYF; DNA: TGCAGTGCTAGACTAGCGGGAGGGACAGATACGCAGTATTTT; size: NA; V: TRBV20-1; J: TRBJ2-3; D: TRBD2
CDR3: CASSSQPLLAINEQFF; DNA: TGCGCCAGCAGCTCGCAACCACTGCTAGCGATCAATGAGCAGTTCTTC; size: NA; V: TRBV5-1; J: TRBJ2-1; D: NA
CDR3: CASSGDGSGHNEQFF; DNA: TGTGCCAGCAGCGGAGACGGTTCCGGGCACAATGAGCAGTTCTTC; size: NA; V: TRBV9; J: TRBJ2-1; D: NA
CDR3: CASSLVARATDTQYF; DNA: TGTGCCAGCAGCTTAGTCGCCAGGGCCACAGATACGCAGTATTTT; size: many; V: TRBV11-1; J: TRBJ2-3; D: NA
CDR3: CASSFGGLAGREQYF; DNA: TGTGCCAGCAGCTTCGGGGGACTAGCGGGACGGGAGCAGTACTTC; size: few; V: TRBV7-2; J: TRBJ2-7; D: TRBD2
CDR3: CSTRPGTGSNQPQHF; DNA: TGCAGTACCCGGCCGGGGACAGGGAGTAATCAGCCCCAGCATTTT; size: NA; V: TRBV20-1; J: TRBJ1-5; D: TRBD1
CDR3: CASSQDIRVGTEAFF; DNA: TGCGCCAGCAGCCAAGATATCAGGGTAGGGACTGAAGCTTTCTTT; size: few; V: TRBV4-3; J: TRBJ1-1; D: NA
CDR3: CASSFGGAVNEQFF; DNA: TGTGCCAGCAGCTTTGGGGGGGCTGTGAATGAGCAGTTCTTC; size: NA; V: TRBV7-9; J: TRBJ2-1; D: NA
CDR3: CASSLAKNIQYF; DNA: TGTGCCAGCAGTTTAGCCAAAAACATTCAGTACTTC; size: many; V: TRBV12-3/TRBV12-4; J: TRBJ2-4; D: NA
CDR3: CASSVGTGMNTEAFF; DNA: TGCGCCAGCAGTGTGGGGACAGGGATGAACACTGAAGCTTTCTTT; size: NA; V: TRBV10-2; J: TRBJ1-1; D: TRBD1
CDR3: CASSLVDTQYF; DNA: TGTGCCAGCAGTTTAGTAGATACGCAGTATTTT; size: few; V: TRBV28; J: TRBJ2-3; D: NA
CDR3: CASSFGEAYEQYF; DNA: TGTGCCAGCAGTTTCGGAGAGGCCTACGAGCAGTACTTC; size: NA; V: TRBV27; J: TRBJ2-7; D: NA
CDR3: CASLGGEGYTF; DNA: TGTGCCAGTCTGGGGGGGGAGGGCTACACCTTC; size: NA; V: TRBV6-6; J: TRBJ1-2; D: NA